This TCR beta chain was recorded in a study of preoperative IRX-2 immunotherapy in early breast cancer. Repertoires were generated with immunoSEQ multiplex PCR, while TCRdb's copy carries only in-frame clones and drops some. Among tens of thousands of clones, under 90% were seen once, and the ten largest hold roughly 1.6%. Germline V gene data show CDR1 as SGHNT and CDR2 as YENEEA. CDR3 size: 18 residues. After removal of 5 bases from V and 1 base from J, the junction contained 8 bases not matched to a gene. As for treatment: preoperative locoregional IRX-2 cytokine immunotherapy. Patients received preoperative, locoregional IRX-2 cytokine immunotherapy in a phase Ib study.

The source is a human donor with breast cancer. Sequenced here: tumor tissue, sampled after IRX-2 immunotherapy. The genes are TRBV11-3 and TRBJ2-1, with 13 bases fitting TRBD2. For the CDR3, the DNA is TGTGCCAGCAGCCCCCGGACTAGCGGGAGAGGATCCTACAATGAGCAGTTCTTC. The encoded protein is CASSPRTSGRGSYNEQFF.